This T cell receptor (beta chain) was captured in a study of cytomegalovirus exposure and HLA in healthy donors. The ends were cut back, 10 bases at V and 9 bases at J, with 25 bases in the middle. Germline CDR1 and CDR2: MDHEN and SYDVKM. The CDR3 is made up of 14 amino acids. Using immunoSEQ multiplex PCR, the repertoire was profiled, and TCRdb retains in-frame clones only, with some absent. The top ten hold 2% to 2.5% of the sample, which has under 250,000 clones, roughly 87% seen once. As concerns this clone: The target antigen is unknown.

Overall study findings and caveats: The authors enumerated 180 or so TCR beta chains as linked to cytomegalovirus.

This rearrangement joins TRBV28 to TRBJ2-7; D gene uncertain. Sequencing input: PBMCs. The clonotype was recovered from a woman under 30 in good health and CMV-seropositive. The CDR3 spells CANSRHLTPTRQYF. DNA for the CDR3: TGTGCCAACTCACGCCACCTCACTCCTACGAGGCAGTACTTC.